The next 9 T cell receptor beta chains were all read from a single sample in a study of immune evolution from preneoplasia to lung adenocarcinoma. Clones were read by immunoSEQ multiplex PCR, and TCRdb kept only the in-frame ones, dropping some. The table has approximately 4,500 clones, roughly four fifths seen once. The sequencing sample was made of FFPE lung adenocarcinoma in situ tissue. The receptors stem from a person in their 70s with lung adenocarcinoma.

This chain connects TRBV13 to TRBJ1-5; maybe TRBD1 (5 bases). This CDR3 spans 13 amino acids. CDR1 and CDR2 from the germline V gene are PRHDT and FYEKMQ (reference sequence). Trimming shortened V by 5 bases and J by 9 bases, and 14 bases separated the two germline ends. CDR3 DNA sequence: TGTGCCAGCAGCGAAAGACAGACGAGGCCCCAGCATTTT. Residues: CASSERQTRPQHF.

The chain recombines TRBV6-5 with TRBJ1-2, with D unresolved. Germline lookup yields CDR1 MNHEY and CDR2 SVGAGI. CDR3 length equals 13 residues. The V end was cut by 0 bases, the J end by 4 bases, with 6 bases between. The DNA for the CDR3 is TGTGCCAGCAGTTACTCTCCAGGCTATGGCTACACCTTC. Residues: CASSYSPGYGYTF.

This chain's CDR3 is CASSFYNRGGETQYF. In DNA form, the CDR3 reads TGCGCCAGCAGCTTTTATAACAGGGGCGGGGAGACCCAGTACTTC. The genes are TRBV5-1 and TRBJ2-5, with 7 bases aligning to TRBD1. CDR1 is SGHRS and CDR2 is YFSETQ in the germline V gene. CDR3 length: 15 residues. Trimming removed 2 bases from V and 5 bases from J; junction bases left unmatched: 9.

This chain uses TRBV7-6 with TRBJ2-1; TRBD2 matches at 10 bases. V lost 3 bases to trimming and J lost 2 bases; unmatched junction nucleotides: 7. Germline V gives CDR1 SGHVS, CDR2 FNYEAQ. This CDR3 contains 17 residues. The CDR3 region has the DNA TGTGCCAGCAGCTTGCACTCAGCGGGAGGGCCCTACAATGAGCAGTTCTTC. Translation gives CASSLHSAGGPYNEQFF.

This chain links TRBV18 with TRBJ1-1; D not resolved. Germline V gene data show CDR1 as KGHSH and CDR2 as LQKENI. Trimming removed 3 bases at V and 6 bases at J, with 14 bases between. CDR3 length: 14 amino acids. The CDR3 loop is CASSPPVVTPEAFF. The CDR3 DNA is TGTGCCAGCTCACCCCCGGTGGTAACCCCTGAAGCTTTCTTT.

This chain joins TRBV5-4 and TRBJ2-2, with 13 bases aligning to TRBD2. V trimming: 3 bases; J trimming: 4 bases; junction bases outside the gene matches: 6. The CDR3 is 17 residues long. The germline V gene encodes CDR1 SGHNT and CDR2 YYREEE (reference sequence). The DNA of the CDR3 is TGTGCCAGCAGCTCGGGACTAGCGGGGTCGAGCACCGGGGAGCTGTTTTTT. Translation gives CASSSGLAGSSTGELFF.

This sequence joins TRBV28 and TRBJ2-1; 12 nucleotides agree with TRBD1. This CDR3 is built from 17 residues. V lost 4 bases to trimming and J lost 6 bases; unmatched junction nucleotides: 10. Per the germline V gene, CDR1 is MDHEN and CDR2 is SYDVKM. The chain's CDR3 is CASSSYSGTGGFNEQFF. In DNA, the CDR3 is TGTGCCAGCAGTTCTTACTCCGGGACAGGGGGCTTCAATGAGCAGTTCTTC.

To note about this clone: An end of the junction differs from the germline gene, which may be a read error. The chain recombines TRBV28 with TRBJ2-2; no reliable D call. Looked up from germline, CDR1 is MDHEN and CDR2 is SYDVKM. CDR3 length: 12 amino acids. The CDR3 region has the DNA TGTGCCAGCAGTTTAAACATCGGGGAGCTGTTTTTT. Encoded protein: CASSLNIGELFF. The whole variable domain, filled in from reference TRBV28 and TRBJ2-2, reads DVKVTQSSRYLVKRTGEKVFLECVQDMDHENMFWYRQDPGLGLRLIYFSYDVKMKEKGDIPEGYSVSREKKERFSLILESASTNQTSMYLCASSLNIGELFFGEGSRLTVL.

CDR3: CASSIQAGTGYGYTF. Written as DNA, the CDR3 is TGTGCCAGCAGTATCCAAGCCGGGACCGGCTATGGCTACACCTTC. The chain links TRBV27 to TRBJ1-2, with a tentative D call TRBD1 (5 bases). With 5 bases removed from V and 4 bases from J, the gap between germline ends came to 17 bases. The CDR3 extends over 15 amino acids. Germline CDR1 reads MNHEY; CDR2 reads SMNVEV (reference sequence).